This is a list of T cell receptor beta chains from one sample in a study of blood T cells in healthy people across ages. TCRdb reprocessed the 5' RACE reads with MiXCR, giving one entry per CDR3 protein. Of over 1,500,000 distinct CDR3 sequences listed, just under 50% are singletons. The sequenced sample consisted of blood. These TCRs come from a woman in her 40s in good health. Each CDR3 is given with its conserved first and last residue. A D gene is named only where the DNA matches it firmly. Expanded clones get a size class; other rows say once, few or many, or leave the size out.

D gene,CDR3 length,clone size,V gene,J gene,CDR3 DNA,CDR3 protein
TRBD2,15,-,TRBV4-3,TRBJ2-5,TGCGCCAGCAGCCAAGATTTCCTAGCGGGGGAGACCCAGTACTTC,CASSQDFLAGETQYF
TRBD2,15,-,TRBV20-1,TRBJ2-1,TGCAGTGCTAGATTTGCGGGGGGTGGATACAATGAGCAGTTCTTC,CSARFAGGGYNEQFF
-,16,-,TRBV7-2,TRBJ1-1,TGTGCCAGCAGCTTACGGGAGCTCATGACGGTGACTGAAGCTTTCTTT,CASSLRELMTVTEAFF
TRBD1,16,-,TRBV20-1,TRBJ1-5,TGCAGTGCTAGAGATCTCAGAGGGGGCAGGAATCAGCCCCAGCATTTT,CSARDLRGGRNQPQHF
-,11,-,TRBV6-6,TRBJ1-2,TGTGCCAGCAGTTCGGGGGGTGGCTGCACCTTC,CASSSGGGCTF
TRBD1,17,-,TRBV28,TRBJ1-2,TGTGCCAGCAGTTTAAGCGGGACAGGGGGCCTCGGCTATGGCTACACCTTC,CASSLSGTGGLGYGYTF
-,11,-,TRBV15,TRBJ2-1,TGTGCCACCAGTACACGCAATGAGCAGTTCTTC,CATSTRNEQFF
TRBD2,15,-,TRBV27,TRBJ2-3,TGTGCCAGCAGCGCACTAGCGAGCCCCACAGATACGCAGTATTTT,CASSALASPTDTQYF
-,16,once,TRBV7-3,TRBJ2-5,TGTGCCAGCAGCCCGAACCCCTCGGCTAGCTACAATGAGCAGTACTTC,CASSPNPSASYNEQYF
TRBD1,16,-,TRBV28,TRBJ2-4,TGTGCCAGCAGTTTTAGGACAGGGGCCGAGGGAGACATTCAGTACTTC,CASSFRTGAEGDIQYF
-,16,-,TRBV7-2,TRBJ1-3,TGTGCCAGCAGCTCCCCCGGGGCTACATCTGGAAACACCATATATTTT,CASSSPGATSGNTIYF
-,15,few,TRBV28,TRBJ2-5,TGTGCCAGCAGTTTAAGGGCGTCCACCGGAGAGACCCAGTACTTC,CASSLRASTGETQYF
TRBD1,16,few,TRBV28,TRBJ2-7,TGTGCCAGCAGTACCTTGGACAGGGGGCCCTCCTACGAGCAGTACTTC,CASSTLDRGPSYEQYF
TRBD2,13,-,TRBV12-3/TRBV12-4,TRBJ2-5,TGTGCCAGCAGTGGTCCGGGAGGAGAGACCCAGTACTTC,CASSGPGGETQYF
TRBD1,18,-,TRBV19,TRBJ2-2,TGTGCCAGTAGATTGACAGGGGCGAGACCTAAAACAACCGGGGAGCTGTTTTTT,CASRLTGARPKTTGELFF
-,19,-,TRBV29-1,TRBJ2-7,TGCAGCGCCGCGGGGGCCCCGGACAGGGAAGGATCTAGCTCCTACGAGCAGTACTTC,CSAAGAPDREGSSSYEQYF
-,13,many,TRBV12-3/TRBV12-4,TRBJ1-2,TGTGCCAGCAGTTTCACAGCGAACTATGGCTACACCTTC,CASSFTANYGYTF
TRBD1,16,few,TRBV7-3,TRBJ2-3,TGTGCCAGCAGCGTATCGGGACAGTTAAGCACAGATACGCAGTATTTT,CASSVSGQLSTDTQYF
-,11,-,TRBV29-1,TRBJ1-2,TGCAGCGTTGAAGTGCACAAGGGCTACACCTTC,CSVEVHKGYTF
-,16,few,TRBV5-1,TRBJ2-7,TGCGCCAGCAGCTTGGCCACCGGACAGATATTTGACGAGCAGTACTTC,CASSLATGQIFDEQYF
-,15,few,TRBV7-9,TRBJ2-5,TGTGCCAGCAGCTTAGAATTAAGGTACCAAGAGACCCAGTACTTC,CASSLELRYQETQYF
TRBD1,16,-,TRBV5-1,TRBJ2-7,TGCGCCAGCAGCTACCCTCTGCGAGACAGGGGCTACGAGCAGTACTTC,CASSYPLRDRGYEQYF
-,13,-,TRBV20-1,TRBJ1-2,TGCAGTGCTAGAGATCCGGGCCGATATGGCTACACCTTC,CSARDPGRYGYTF
TRBD1,14,-,TRBV27,TRBJ1-6,TGTGCCAGCAGGAGGGACAGAGACAATTCACCCCTCCACTTT,CASRRDRDNSPLHF
-,12,-,TRBV6-6,TRBJ2-3,TGTGCCAGTGGCGCTGGCACAGATACGCAGTATTTT,CASGAGTDTQYF
-,15,-,TRBV6-2/TRBV6-3,TRBJ2-7,TGTGCCAGCAGTCCATCCGGACACGGCGGGTACGAGCAGTACTTC,CASSPSGHGGYEQYF
-,14,-,TRBV6-2/TRBV6-3,TRBJ1-1,TGTGCCAGCAGTTACGCGTCTCTTGGAAGTGAAGCTTTCTTT,CASSYASLGSEAFF
TRBD1,21,-,TRBV4-3,TRBJ2-1,TGCGCCAGCAGCCAAGTAGGTCATAGGGGGACAGTCTTTAGCTCCTACAATGAGCAGTTCTTC,CASSQVGHRGTVFSSYNEQFF
-,12,-,TRBV11-1,TRBJ2-7,TGTGCCAGCAGCTTATTACGGGGCGAGCAGTACTTC,CASSLLRGEQYF
TRBD2,20,-,TRBV9,TRBJ2-4,TGTGCCAGCAGCGTAGGTCTAGCGGGGGGCCTTGGCTCGCCCAAAAACATTCAGTACTTC,CASSVGLAGGLGSPKNIQYF
-,14,-,TRBV6-5,TRBJ2-7,TGTGCCAGCCGACCTGCCGGGGCGGGATACGAGCAGTACTTC,CASRPAGAGYEQYF
TRBD1,13,many,TRBV25-1,TRBJ1-2,TGTGCCAGCAGCCCATCGACAGGGATTGGCTACACCTTC,CASSPSTGIGYTF
-,15,once,TRBV7-2,TRBJ1-1,TGTGCCAGCAGCTTACTCATCAACCGGAACACTGAAGCTTTCTTT,CASSLLINRNTEAFF